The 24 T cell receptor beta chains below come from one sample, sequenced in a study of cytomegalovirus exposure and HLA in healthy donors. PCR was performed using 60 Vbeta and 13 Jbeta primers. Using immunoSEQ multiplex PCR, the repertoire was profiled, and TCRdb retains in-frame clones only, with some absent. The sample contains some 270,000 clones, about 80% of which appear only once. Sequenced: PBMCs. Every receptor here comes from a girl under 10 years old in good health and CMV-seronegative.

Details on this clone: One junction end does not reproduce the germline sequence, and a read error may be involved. The CDR3 protein is CASSLAQGGTNEQFF. The DNA of the CDR3 is TGTGCCAGCAGCCTAGCACAGGGGGGGACCAATGAGCAGTTCTTC. This chain joins TRBV7-9 and TRBJ2-1; D is perhaps TRBD1 (8 bases). CDR3 size: 15 residues. Germline CDR1 is SEHNR and CDR2 is FQNEAQ (reference sequence).

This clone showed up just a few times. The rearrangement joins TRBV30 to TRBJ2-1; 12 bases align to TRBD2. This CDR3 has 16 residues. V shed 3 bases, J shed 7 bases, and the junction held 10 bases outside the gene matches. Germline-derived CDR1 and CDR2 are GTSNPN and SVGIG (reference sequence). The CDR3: CAWRGLAGGPGNEQFF. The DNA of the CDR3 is TGTGCCTGGAGGGGGCTAGCGGGAGGGCCAGGGAATGAGCAGTTCTTC.

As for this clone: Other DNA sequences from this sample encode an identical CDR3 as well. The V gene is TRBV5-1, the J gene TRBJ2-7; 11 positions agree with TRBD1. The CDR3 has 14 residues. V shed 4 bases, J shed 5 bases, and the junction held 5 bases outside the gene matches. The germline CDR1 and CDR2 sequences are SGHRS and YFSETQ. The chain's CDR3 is CASSTGQGANEQYF. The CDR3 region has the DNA TGCGCCAGCAGCACCGGACAGGGGGCCAACGAGCAGTACTTC. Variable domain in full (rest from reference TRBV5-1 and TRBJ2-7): KAGVTQTPRYLIKTRGQQVTLSCSPISGHRSVSWYQQTPGQGLQFLFEYFSETQRNKGNFPGRFSGRQFSNSRSEMNVSTLELGDSALYLCASSTGQGANEQYFGPGTRLTVT.

The CDR3 sequence is CASSSSGTRVYTGELFF. The CDR3 nucleotides are TGTGCCAGCAGCTCGTCGGGGACTAGGGTTTATACCGGGGAGCTGTTTTTT. This chain links TRBV7-9 with TRBJ2-2; TRBD2 matches 8 bases. Looked up from germline, CDR1 is SEHNR and CDR2 is FQNEAQ (reference sequence). J lost 5 bases, V lost 4 bases, and 12 bases had no gene match. The CDR3 is made up of 17 amino acids.

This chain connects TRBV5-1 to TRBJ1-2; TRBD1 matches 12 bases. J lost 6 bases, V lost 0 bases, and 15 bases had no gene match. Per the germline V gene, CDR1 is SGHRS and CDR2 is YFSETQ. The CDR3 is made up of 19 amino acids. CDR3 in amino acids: CASSLVYRVRDRGPNGYTF. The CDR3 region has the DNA TGCGCCAGCAGCTTGGTATATCGCGTCCGGGACAGGGGGCCTAATGGCTACACCTTC.

For the CDR3, the DNA is TGCGCCAGCAGCCAAGACTCGCCGGACGGGGCCCAGTACTTC. Residues: CASSQDSPDGAQYF. The chain employs TRBV4-1 and TRBJ2-5; TRBD2 might be the D (5 bases). The CDR3 is made up of 14 amino acids. CDR1 and CDR2 (germline): MGHRA, YSYEKL. The V and J ends lost 0 bases and 9 bases respectively, with 14 bases between them.

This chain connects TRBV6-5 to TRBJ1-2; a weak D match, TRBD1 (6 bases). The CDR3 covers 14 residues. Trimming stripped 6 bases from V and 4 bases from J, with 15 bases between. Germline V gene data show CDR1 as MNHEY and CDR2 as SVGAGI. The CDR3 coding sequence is TGTGCCAGCAGCCCCGCGGGGGGCGGCTATGGCTACACCTTC. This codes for CASSPAGGGYGYTF.

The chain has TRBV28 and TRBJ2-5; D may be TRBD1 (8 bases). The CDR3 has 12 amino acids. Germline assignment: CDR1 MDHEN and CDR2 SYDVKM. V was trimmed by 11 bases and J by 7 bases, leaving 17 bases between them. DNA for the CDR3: TGTGCCGGGGGGGACAGGTTCGGGACCCAGTACTTC. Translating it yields CAGGDRFGTQYF.

CDR3: CAWSAGSYNEQFF. In nucleotides, the CDR3 is TGTGCCTGGAGTGCAGGGTCCTACAATGAGCAGTTCTTC. This chain links TRBV30 with TRBJ2-1; TRBD1 might be the D (5 bases). V lost 1 base and J lost 1, with 5 bases in between. The CDR3 sequence is 13 residues long. CDR1 is GTSNPN and CDR2 is SVGIG in the germline V gene (reference sequence).

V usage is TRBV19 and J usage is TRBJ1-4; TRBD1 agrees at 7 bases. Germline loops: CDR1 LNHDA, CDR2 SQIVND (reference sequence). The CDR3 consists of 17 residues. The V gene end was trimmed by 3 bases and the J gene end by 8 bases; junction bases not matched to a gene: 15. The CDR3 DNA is TGTGCCAGTAGTATCGTGGTTAAGGGACAGACCCGAGAAAAACTGTTTTTT. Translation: CASSIVVKGQTREKLFF. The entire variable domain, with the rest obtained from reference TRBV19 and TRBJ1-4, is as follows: DGGITQSPKYLFRKEGQNVTLSCEQNLNHDAMYWYRQDPGQGLRLIYYSQIVNDFQKGDIAEGYSVSREKKESFPLTVTSAQKNPTAFYLCASSIVVKGQTREKLFFGSGTQLSVL.

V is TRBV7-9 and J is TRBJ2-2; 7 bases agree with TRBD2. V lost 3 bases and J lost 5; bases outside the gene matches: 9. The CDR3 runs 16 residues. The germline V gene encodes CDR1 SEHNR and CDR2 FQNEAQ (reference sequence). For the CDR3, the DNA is TGTGCCAGCAGCTTGTCCCCGGGGAGGGGTACCGGGGAGCTGTTTTTT. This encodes CASSLSPGRGTGELFF.

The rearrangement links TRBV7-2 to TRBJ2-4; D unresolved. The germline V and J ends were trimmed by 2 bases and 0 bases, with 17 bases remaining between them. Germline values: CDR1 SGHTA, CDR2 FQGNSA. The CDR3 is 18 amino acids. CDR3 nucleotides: TGTGCCAGCAGCTTATCAGGTCTCCGATATCTAGCCAAAAACATTCAGTACTTC. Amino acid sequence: CASSLSGLRYLAKNIQYF.

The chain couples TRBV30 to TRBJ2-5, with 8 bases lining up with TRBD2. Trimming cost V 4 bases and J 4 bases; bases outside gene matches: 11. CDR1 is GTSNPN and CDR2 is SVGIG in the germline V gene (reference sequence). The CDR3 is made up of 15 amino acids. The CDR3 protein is CAWNVAGGWRETQYF. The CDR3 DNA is TGTGCCTGGAATGTCGCGGGGGGTTGGCGAGAGACCCAGTACTTC.

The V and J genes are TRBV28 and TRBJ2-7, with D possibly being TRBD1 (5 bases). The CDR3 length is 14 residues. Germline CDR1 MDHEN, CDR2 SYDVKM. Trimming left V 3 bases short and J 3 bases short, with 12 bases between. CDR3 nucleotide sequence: TGTGCCAGCAGTTTTTTAAGGGGAAACTACGAGCAGTACTTC. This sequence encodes CASSFLRGNYEQYF.

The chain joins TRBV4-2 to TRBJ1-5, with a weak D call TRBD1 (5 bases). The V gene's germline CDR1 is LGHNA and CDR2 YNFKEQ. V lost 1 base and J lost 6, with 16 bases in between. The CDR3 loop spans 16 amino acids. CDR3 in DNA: TGTGCCAGCAGCCAAGTTGCGTCTCAGGGAGGTCAGCCCCAGCATTTT. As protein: CASSQVASQGGQPQHF.

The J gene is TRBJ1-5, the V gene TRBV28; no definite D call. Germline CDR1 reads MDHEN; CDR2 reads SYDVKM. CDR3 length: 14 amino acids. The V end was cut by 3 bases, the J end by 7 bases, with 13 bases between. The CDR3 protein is CASSFDRGLQPQHF. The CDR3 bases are TGTGCCAGCAGTTTTGATCGGGGTCTCCAGCCCCAGCATTTT.

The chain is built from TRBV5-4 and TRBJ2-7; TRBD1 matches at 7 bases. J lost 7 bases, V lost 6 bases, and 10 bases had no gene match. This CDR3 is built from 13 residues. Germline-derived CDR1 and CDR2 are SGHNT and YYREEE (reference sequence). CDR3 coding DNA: TGTGCCAGCAAGCAGGGGGATCGGCGGGAGCAGTACTTC. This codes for CASKQGDRREQYF.

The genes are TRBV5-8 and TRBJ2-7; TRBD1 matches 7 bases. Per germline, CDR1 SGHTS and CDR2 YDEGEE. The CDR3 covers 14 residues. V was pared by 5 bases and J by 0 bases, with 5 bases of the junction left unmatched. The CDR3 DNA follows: TGTGCCAGCAGGCTGACAGGGAGCTCCTACGAGCAGTACTTC. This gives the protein CASRLTGSSYEQYF.

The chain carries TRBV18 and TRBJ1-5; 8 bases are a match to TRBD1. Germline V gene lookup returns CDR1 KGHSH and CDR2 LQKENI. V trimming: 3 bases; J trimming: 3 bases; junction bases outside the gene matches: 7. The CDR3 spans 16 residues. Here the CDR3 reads CASSPGAGGDNQPQHF. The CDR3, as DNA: TGTGCCAGCTCACCGGGGGCAGGGGGCGACAATCAGCCCCAGCATTTT.

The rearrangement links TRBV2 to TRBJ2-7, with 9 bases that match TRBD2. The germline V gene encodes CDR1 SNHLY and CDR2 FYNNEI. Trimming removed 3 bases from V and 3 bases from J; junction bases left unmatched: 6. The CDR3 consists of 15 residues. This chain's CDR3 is CASSEWVAGDYEQYF. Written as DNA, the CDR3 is TGTGCCAGCAGTGAGTGGGTAGCGGGGGACTACGAGCAGTACTTC. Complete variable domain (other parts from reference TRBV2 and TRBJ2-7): EPEVTQTPSHQVTQMGQEVILRCVPISNHLYFYWYRQILGQKVEFLVSFYNNEISEKSEIFDDQFSVERPDGSNFTLKIRSTKLEDSAMYFCASSEWVAGDYEQYFGPGTRLTVT.

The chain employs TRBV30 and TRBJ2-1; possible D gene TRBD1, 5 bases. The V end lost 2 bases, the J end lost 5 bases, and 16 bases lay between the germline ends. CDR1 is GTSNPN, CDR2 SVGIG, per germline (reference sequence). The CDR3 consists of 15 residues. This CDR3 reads CAWSMFSRVHNEQFF. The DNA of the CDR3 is TGTGCCTGGAGTATGTTCTCCAGGGTCCACAATGAGCAGTTCTTC.

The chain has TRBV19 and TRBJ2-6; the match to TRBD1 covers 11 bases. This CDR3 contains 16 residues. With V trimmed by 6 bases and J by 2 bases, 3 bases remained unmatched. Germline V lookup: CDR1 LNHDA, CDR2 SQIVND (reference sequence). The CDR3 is CASSGQGAPGANVLTF. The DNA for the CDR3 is TGTGCCAGTAGCGGACAGGGGGCGCCTGGGGCCAACGTCCTGACTTTC.

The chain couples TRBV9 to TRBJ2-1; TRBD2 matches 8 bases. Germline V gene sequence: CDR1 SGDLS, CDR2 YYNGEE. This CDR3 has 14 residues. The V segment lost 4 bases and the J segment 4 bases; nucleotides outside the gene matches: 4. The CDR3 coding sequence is TGTGCCAGCAGCACTAGCGGACAATACAATGAGCAGTTCTTC. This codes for CASSTSGQYNEQFF. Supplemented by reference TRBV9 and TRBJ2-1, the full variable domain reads DSGVTQTPKHLITATGQRVTLRCSPRSGDLSVYWYQQSLDQGLQFLIQYYNGEERAKGNILERFSAQQFPDLHSELNLSSLELGDSALYFCASSTSGQYNEQFFGPGTRLTVL.

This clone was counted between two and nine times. CDR3 amino acids: CASSVYFGTEAFF. The CDR3, as DNA: TGTGCCAGTAGTGTCTATTTTGGCACTGAAGCTTTCTTT. The chain joins TRBV19 to TRBJ1-1; D not resolved. The V end was cut by 5 bases, the J end by 4 bases, with 11 bases between. This CDR3 spans 13 amino acids. Germline V CDR1 and CDR2: LNHDA, SQIVND (reference sequence). Based on the CDR3 plus reference TRBV19 and TRBJ1-1, the full variable domain is DGGITQSPKYLFRKEGQNVTLSCEQNLNHDAMYWYRQDPGQGLRLIYYSQIVNDFQKGDIAEGYSVSREKKESFPLTVTSAQKNPTAFYLCASSVYFGTEAFFGQGTRLTVV.